The clone carrying this T cell receptor (beta chain) was recorded a few times. Its matching antigen is unknown. The authors ran a second PCR of roughly 6 to 12 cycles using a sample-barcoded 5' primer and a J-beta primer mix. Each cDNA molecule carried a tag from a template-switch adaptor that contained 12 random nucleotides. Paired-end reads containing CDR3 totaled no fewer than 3 million for each sample. TCRdb itself ran the 5' RACE reads through MiXCR, one entry per CDR3 protein. The sample lists around 2 million distinct CDR3 sequences, about 39% seen once, with more than 20% in the top ten. About 10 milliliters of peripheral blood were drawn from each donor into EDTA-treated tubes. The data stem from a study of blood T cells in healthy people across ages. Broader study findings: As age increased, TCR beta diversity per million T cells fell in a roughly linear fashion.

V was shortened by 5 bases and J by 13 bases, with 27 bases between the two germline ends. CDR1 and CDR2 (germline): SEHNR, FQNEAQ (reference sequence). This CDR3 has 16 amino acids. The TCR was taken from a human donor in good health. This chain uses TRBV7-9 with TRBJ2-4; TRBD2 might be the D (5 bases). Specimen: blood. The DNA for the CDR3 is TGTGCCAGCAGCCCTAAGTTGACGGGGTTGGGATGGGAGCAGTACTTC. Translated: CASSPKLTGLGWEQYF.